A selection of T cell receptor beta chains follows, all from one sample in a study of OX40 agonist ivuxolimab in advanced cancers. TCRdb's table, derived via immunoSEQ multiplex PCR, lists solely in-frame clones and lacks some. The sample holds about 74,000 clones, roughly 88% seen once. The sample was CD4+ or CD8+ T cells sorted from blood, taken in a trial of the OX40 agonist ivuxolimab. These receptors were obtained from an adult with an advanced solid tumor such as melanoma, head and neck, liver or kidney cancer. CDR3s include the opening cysteine and the closing phenylalanine or tryptophan. A D gene is named only where the DNA matches it firmly. Clone size is not always given. Where it is, it says once, few, many or a class for expanded clones.

size | J | D | V | length | DNA | CDR3
- | TRBJ1-4 | TRBD1 | TRBV6-1 | 15 | TGTGCCAGCAGTGAGTTTGACAGGGTAGAGGAAAAACTGTTTTTT | CASSEFDRVEEKLFF
- | TRBJ2-7 | TRBD2 | TRBV25-1 | 13 | TGTGCCAGCAGGGGAGCGGGGAGCTACGAGCAGTACTTC | CASRGAGSYEQYF
- | TRBJ2-3 | TRBD2 | TRBV5-1 | 14 | TGCGCCAGCAGCTTGAGCGGGAGGGCAGATACGCAGTATTTT | CASSLSGRADTQYF
- | TRBJ2-7 | - | TRBV11-2 | 14 | TGTGCCAGCAGCTTTGGGGGCTACACCTACGAGCAGTACTTC | CASSFGGYTYEQYF
- | TRBJ2-7 | TRBD2 | TRBV6-5 | 16 | TGTGCCAGCAGTTACTCGGTTAGCGGGAGTCCCTACGAGCAGTACTTC | CASSYSVSGSPYEQYF
- | TRBJ2-5 | TRBD2 | TRBV30 | 13 | TGTGCCTGGGGGACTAGCGGGAGAGAGACCCAGTACTTC | CAWGTSGRETQYF
few | TRBJ2-2 | - | TRBV10-2 | 17 | TGCGCCAGCAGTATTTCGACGGAACAGGGGAGGTCCGGGGAGCTGTTTTTT | CASSISTEQGRSGELFF
once | TRBJ1-5 | TRBD1 | TRBV28 | 15 | TGTGCCAGCAGTCGACAGGGGGCCAGCAATCAGCCCCAGCATTTT | CASSRQGASNQPQHF
- | TRBJ1-2 | TRBD1 | TRBV29-1 | 14 | TGCAGCGTGTGGGGCCAGGGGGCGCAGGGTGGCTACACCTTC | CSVWGQGAQGGYTF
- | TRBJ2-7 | - | TRBV6-6 | 14 | TGTGCCAGCAGGTTCGACAGGAGGGCCCACGAGCAGTACTTC | CASRFDRRAHEQYF
- | TRBJ1-5 | - | TRBV6-1 | 14 | TGTGCCAGCACCAGGGCTGGGCCGGGTCAGCCCCAGCATTTT | CASTRAGPGQPQHF
- | TRBJ1-2 | - | TRBV5-1 | 14 | TGCGCCAGCAGACTCACCTACAGGGTGCGGGGCTACACCTTC | CASRLTYRVRGYTF
- | TRBJ2-3 | - | TRBV7-2 | 13 | TGTGCCAGCAGCATCGCGGGCACAGATACGCAGTATTTT | CASSIAGTDTQYF
- | TRBJ2-7 | - | TRBV6-6 | 12 | TGTGCCAGCGCGGGACACAACTACGAGCAGTACTTC | CASAGHNYEQYF